This TCR beta chain was captured in a study of blood T cell repertoires in COVID-19. Study in general: Acute and convalescent COVID-19 specimens originated in the United States, Italy and Spain. T cells, B-cell-depleted T cells, or PBMCs supplied cDNA or gDNA.

In the authors' methods: Reference gene primers were amplified, and this amplification served to estimate nucleated cell counts. Some clones are missing from TCRdb's copy, which holds only in-frame ones; the method was immunoSEQ multiplex PCR. V and J calls and clone size come straight from that table; D and trimming were deduced from the DNA. The sample includes about 190,000 clones, around 85% seen only once; the top ten take 9.5% to 15%. Trimming left V 0 bases short and J 6 bases short, with 7 bases between. The germline V gene has CDR1 MNHEY and CDR2 SVGEGT. This CDR3 is 13 amino acids long. The clonotype comes from a woman aged 50 to 60 with acute or convalescent COVID-19. The sequencing sample was made of peripheral blood. The chain carries TRBV6-2 or TRBV6-3 and TRBJ2-3; D call uncertain. DNA for the CDR3: TGTGCCAGCAGTTACTCTCCGGGTGATACGCAGTATTTT. Encoded protein: CASSYSPGDTQYF.